A single sample is the source of the 22 T cell receptor beta chains below, sequenced in a study of CXCR3-negative and CXCR3-positive naive CD8 T cells. cDNA libraries for TRB were generated by 5' RACE incorporating UMI labels. Each CDR3 protein gets one entry in TCRdb, which reprocessed the 5' RACE reads and gives no DNA. Recorded for this sample: 70,000 to 95,000 distinct CDR3 sequences. Sequenced: naive CXCR3- CD8+ T cells from blood. Indicated subset: CD45RO-CCR7+CD27+CD95- naive CD8+ T cells lacking CXCR3 (TNR3-). These receptors all stem from a human donor in good health. Some clones in this sample may be carry-over from other donors' samples.

The chain has TRBV6-2 or TRBV6-3 and TRBJ2-2; checking the TCRdb D call of TRBD1 is not possible without DNA. From germline, CDR1 is MNHEY and CDR2 SVGEGT. The CDR3 sequence is 14 residues long. The CDR3 is CASRGTASTGELFF.

V and J are TRBV29-1 and TRBJ2-7; absent DNA, TCRdb's TRBD1 call cannot be checked. Per the germline V gene, CDR1 is SQVTM and CDR2 is ANQGSEA. The CDR3 loop spans 13 amino acids. CDR3 region: CSVGPDGPYEQYF.

CDR3 loop: CASSQVGQLTRAEAFF. The chain has TRBV14 and TRBJ1-1; with no DNA, the TCRdb D assignment of TRBD1 cannot be verified. The germline gives CDR1 SGHDN, CDR2 FVKESK. This CDR3 is 16 amino acids long.

The V gene is TRBV29-1, the J gene TRBJ1-6; TCRdb's D call of TRBD1 is untestable without DNA. The germline CDR1 and CDR2 sequences are SQVTM and ANQGSEA. The CDR3 runs to 14 residues. CDR3 loop: CSVGRTGAYSPLHF.

V usage is TRBV7-3 and J usage is TRBJ2-1. The CDR3 loop spans 15 amino acids. In germline, CDR1 is SGHTA, CDR2 FQGTGA. This CDR3 reads CASSPTVSSYNEQFF.

This chain's CDR3 is CASSWAWGNEQYF. This sequence joins TRBV5-1 and TRBJ2-7; the D call of TRBD1 rests on TCRdb alone, since no DNA is present to check it. The CDR3 runs 13 residues. The V gene's germline CDR1 is SGHRS and CDR2 YFSETQ.

This CDR3 reads CASSLTGSGTSSYEQYF. The genes are TRBV28 and TRBJ2-7; TCRdb proposes TRBD1, but this gene call is untestable without DNA. The CDR3 consists of 17 residues. Germline CDR1 MDHEN, CDR2 SYDVKM.

The rearrangement links TRBV12-3 or TRBV12-4 to TRBJ2-7. The CDR3 is made up of 15 amino acids. This CDR3 is CASSFLAGSPYEQYF.

V usage is TRBV12-3 or TRBV12-4 and J usage is TRBJ2-2; TCRdb gives TRBD1 as the D gene, but with no DNA this cannot be confirmed. The CDR3 covers 16 residues. The CDR3 here is CASRKLGHKSTGELFF.

CDR3 amino acids: CASSLPDGLAYNEQFF. V gene TRBV12-3 or TRBV12-4 combines with J gene TRBJ2-1; TCRdb's D call, TRBD2, is unchecked because there is no DNA. The CDR3 is made up of 16 amino acids.

V usage is TRBV7-9 and J usage is TRBJ2-1. Germline V gives CDR1 SEHNR, CDR2 FQNEAQ (reference sequence). CDR3 length equals 16 residues. CDR3 sequence reads: CASSQIAADPYNEQFF.

The rearrangement joins TRBV29-1 to TRBJ2-7. Germline V gene lookup returns CDR1 SQVTM and CDR2 ANQGSEA. The CDR3 covers 11 residues. The CDR3 loop is CSVPSAHEQYF.

V is TRBV25-1 and J is TRBJ1-1; TCRdb designates TRBD1, a call that cannot be tested without DNA. The CDR3 length is 14 residues. CDR1 is MGHDK, CDR2 SYGVNS, per germline. This chain's CDR3 is CASTAADRGPEAFF.

The rearrangement uses TRBV6-5 and TRBJ2-7; TCRdb names TRBD1, which stays unverified in the absence of DNA. Per germline, CDR1 MNHEY and CDR2 SVGAGI. The CDR3 loop spans 15 amino acids. The CDR3 loop reads CASSPQDRGSYEQYF.

The chain carries TRBV5-1 and TRBJ2-1. This CDR3 spans 13 amino acids. CDR1 is SGHRS and CDR2 is YFSETQ in the germline V gene. This chain's CDR3 is CASSLARYNEQFF.

The V gene is TRBV29-1, the J gene TRBJ2-7; TCRdb outputs TRBD1, but without DNA this stays unchecked. This CDR3 contains 13 residues. CDR1 is SQVTM and CDR2 is ANQGSEA in the germline V gene. CDR3 in amino acids: CSVERQGLGEQYF.

The V call is TRBV7-6, the J call TRBJ2-7; the TRBD1 assignment by TCRdb is unverifiable without DNA. The CDR3 is 15 amino acids. Germline V gene sequence: CDR1 SGHVS, CDR2 FNYEAQ. The CDR3 region is CASSLGDRATYEQYF.

This rearrangement joins TRBV4-3 to TRBJ2-2; as DNA is missing, the TRBD1 call by TCRdb cannot be tested. Germline values: CDR1 LGHNA, CDR2 YSLEER. This CDR3 has 17 amino acids. CDR3 sequence reads: CASSQDAHRTNTGELFF.

The chain recombines TRBV27 with TRBJ2-5; TCRdb lists TRBD2, though no DNA is available to test this call. Germline loops: CDR1 MNHEY, CDR2 SMNVEV (reference sequence). This CDR3 has 16 amino acids. The CDR3 protein is CASSLTIFEGRETQYF.

The V and J genes are TRBV3-1 and TRBJ2-1; the TCRdb call, TRBD2, lacks DNA for checking. The germline V gene has CDR1 LGHDT and CDR2 YNNKEL (reference sequence). This CDR3 has 16 amino acids. CDR3 in amino acids: CASSPWTSGSYNEQFF.

The V call is TRBV3-1, the J call TRBJ1-1; with no DNA, the TCRdb D assignment of TRBD1 cannot be verified. Germline CDR1 reads LGHDT; CDR2 reads YNNKEL (reference sequence). CDR3 length: 17 amino acids. The CDR3 protein is CASSQAGTSKMNTEAFF.

CDR3 sequence reads: CASNWYGGGTYNEQFF. J is TRBJ2-1 and V is TRBV11-2; the TCRdb D gene call, TRBD1, has no DNA to confirm it. The germline V gene has CDR1 SGHAT and CDR2 FQNNGV. The CDR3 is 16 residues long. The full variable domain, with the rest looked up from reference TRBV11-2 and TRBJ2-1, is EAGVAQSPRYKIIEKRQSVAFWCNPISGHATLYWYQQILGQGPKLLIQFQNNGVVDDSQLPKDRFSAERLKGVDSTLKIQPAKLEDSAVYLCASNWYGGGTYNEQFFGPGTRLTVL.